This TCR beta chain was found in a study of T cell changes during pregnancy in multiple sclerosis. Using immunoSEQ multiplex PCR, the repertoire was profiled, and TCRdb retains in-frame clones only, with some absent. The data show more than 75,000 clones, 85% to 95% seen once. Per the germline V gene, CDR1 is MDHEN and CDR2 is SYDVKM. Germline trimming cut 6 bases from V and 3 bases from J; bases unmatched to any gene: 7. This CDR3 spans 15 amino acids. The sequence was obtained from a female donor with multiple sclerosis, enrolled in a pregnancy study. This chain connects TRBV28 to TRBJ1-3, with 8 bases matching TRBD1. This specimen was peripheral blood, taken in the first trimester of pregnancy. The CDR3: CASSRDRGGGNTIYF. In DNA, the CDR3 is TGTGCCAGCAGCCGCGACAGGGGAGGTGGAAACACCATATATTTT.